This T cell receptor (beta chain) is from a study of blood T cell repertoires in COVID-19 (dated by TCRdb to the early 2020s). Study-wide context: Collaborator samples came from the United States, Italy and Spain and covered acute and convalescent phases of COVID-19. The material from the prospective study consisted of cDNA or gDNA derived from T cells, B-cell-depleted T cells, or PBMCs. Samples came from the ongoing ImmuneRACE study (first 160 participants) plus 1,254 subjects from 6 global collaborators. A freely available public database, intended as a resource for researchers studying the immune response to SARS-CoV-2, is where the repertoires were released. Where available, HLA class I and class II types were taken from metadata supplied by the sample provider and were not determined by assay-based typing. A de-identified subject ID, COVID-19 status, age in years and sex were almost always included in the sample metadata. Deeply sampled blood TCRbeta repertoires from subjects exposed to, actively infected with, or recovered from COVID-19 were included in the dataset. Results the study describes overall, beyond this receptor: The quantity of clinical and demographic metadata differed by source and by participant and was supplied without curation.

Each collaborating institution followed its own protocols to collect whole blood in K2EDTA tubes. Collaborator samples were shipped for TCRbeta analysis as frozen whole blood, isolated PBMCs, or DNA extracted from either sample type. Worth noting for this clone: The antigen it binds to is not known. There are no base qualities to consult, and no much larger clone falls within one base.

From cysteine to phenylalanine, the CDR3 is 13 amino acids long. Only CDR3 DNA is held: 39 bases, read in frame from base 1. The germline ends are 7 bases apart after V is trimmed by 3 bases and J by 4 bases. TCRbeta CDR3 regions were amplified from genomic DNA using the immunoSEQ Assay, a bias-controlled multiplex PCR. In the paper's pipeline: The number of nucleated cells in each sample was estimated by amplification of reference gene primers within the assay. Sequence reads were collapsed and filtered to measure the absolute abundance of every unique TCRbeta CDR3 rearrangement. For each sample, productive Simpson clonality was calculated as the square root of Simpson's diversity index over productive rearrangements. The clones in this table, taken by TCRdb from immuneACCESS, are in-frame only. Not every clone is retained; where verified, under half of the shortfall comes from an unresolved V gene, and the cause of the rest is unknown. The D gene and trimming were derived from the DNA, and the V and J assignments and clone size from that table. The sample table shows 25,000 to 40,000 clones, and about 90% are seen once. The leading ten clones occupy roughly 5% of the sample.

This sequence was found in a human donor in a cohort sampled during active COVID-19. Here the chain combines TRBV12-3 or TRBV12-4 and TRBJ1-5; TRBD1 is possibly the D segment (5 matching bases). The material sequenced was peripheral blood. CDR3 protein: CASSLGQNQPQHF. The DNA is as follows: TGTGCCAGCAGTTTGGGGCAGAATCAGCCCCAGCATTTT.